This T cell receptor beta chain was observed in a study of cytomegalovirus exposure and HLA in healthy donors. Study results and limitations: Presence/absence analyses supposed approximately even sequencing depth among donors. Associated with cytomegalovirus, according to the listing, were around 160 TCR beta chains.

This clone was seen once. Its specificity is not known. Per germline, CDR1 MDHEN and CDR2 SYDVKM. V shed 6 bases and J shed 0 bases, with 15 bases lying between them. This CDR3 has 16 residues. The study ran its PCR with 60 Vbeta and 13 Jbeta primers. Libraries were prepared by immunoSEQ multiplex PCR; TCRdb keeps only in-frame clonotypes and omits some of them. Of around 170,000 clones in the sample, 75% to 90% are singletons; the top ten hold around 1.4%. The V gene is TRBV28, the J gene TRBJ1-5, with D perhaps matching TRBD1 (6 bases). The clonotype originates from a girl between 5 and 17 years old in good health and CMV-seropositive. Sequenced material: PBMCs. CDR3 DNA sequence: TGTGCCAGCAGGCGGAGGGGGGGATATAGCAATCAGCCCCAGCATTTT. Protein sequence: CASRRRGGYSNQPQHF.